This T cell receptor beta chain is from a study of blood T cell repertoires in COVID-19. This clone has just one count. TCRdb's copy holds only in-frame clones and misses some; the assay was immunoSEQ multiplex PCR. This table holds some 250,000 clones, roughly 84% found once. Germline CDR1 MNHEY, CDR2 SMNVEV (reference sequence). The ends lost 0 bases at V and 2 bases at J; junction bases unmatched: 12. This CDR3 comprises 19 residues. The gene calls are TRBV27 and TRBJ1-5; 8 bases line up with TRBD1. This clonotype was obtained from a man in his fifties or sixties with acute or convalescent COVID-19. Specimen: peripheral blood. CDR3 in DNA: TGTGCCAGCAGTTTATCGTCGCAGGGGGCCCGCAGGGGCAATCAGCCCCAGCATTTT. Translated, it gives CASSLSSQGARRGNQPQHF.